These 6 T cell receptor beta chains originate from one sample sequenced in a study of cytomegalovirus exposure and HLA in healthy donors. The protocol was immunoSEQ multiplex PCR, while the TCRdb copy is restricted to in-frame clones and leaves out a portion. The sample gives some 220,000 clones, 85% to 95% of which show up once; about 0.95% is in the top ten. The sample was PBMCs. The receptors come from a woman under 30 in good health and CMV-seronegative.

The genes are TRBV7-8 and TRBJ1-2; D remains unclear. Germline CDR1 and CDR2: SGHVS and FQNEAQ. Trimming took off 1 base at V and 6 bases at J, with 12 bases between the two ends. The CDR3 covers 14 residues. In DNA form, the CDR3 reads TGTGCCAGCAGCTTAGTCTCCCCACTTGATGGCTACACCTTC. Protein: CASSLVSPLDGYTF.

This CDR3 reads CASSSGTGDEKLFF. The CDR3 nucleotides are TGTGCCAGCAGCAGCGGGACAGGAGACGAAAAACTGTTTTTT. The V and J genes are TRBV9 and TRBJ1-4, with TRBD1 matching over 8 bases. This CDR3 has 14 residues. Germline trimming cut 4 bases from V and 8 bases from J; bases unmatched to any gene: 7. Germline V CDR1 and CDR2: SGDLS, YYNGEE.

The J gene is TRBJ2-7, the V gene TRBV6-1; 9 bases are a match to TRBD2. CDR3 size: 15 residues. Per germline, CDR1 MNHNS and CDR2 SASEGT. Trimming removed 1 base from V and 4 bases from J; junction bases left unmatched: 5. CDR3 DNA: TGTGCCAGCAGTGAAGGGCTAGCGGGAAGTTACGAGCAGTACTTC. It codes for CASSEGLAGSYEQYF.

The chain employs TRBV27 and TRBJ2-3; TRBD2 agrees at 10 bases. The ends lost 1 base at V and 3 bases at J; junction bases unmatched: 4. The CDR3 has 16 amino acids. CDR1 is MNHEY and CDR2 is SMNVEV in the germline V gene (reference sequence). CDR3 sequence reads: CASSLYPSGRTDTQYF. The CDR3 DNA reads TGTGCCAGCAGTTTATATCCTAGCGGGAGAACAGATACGCAGTATTTT.

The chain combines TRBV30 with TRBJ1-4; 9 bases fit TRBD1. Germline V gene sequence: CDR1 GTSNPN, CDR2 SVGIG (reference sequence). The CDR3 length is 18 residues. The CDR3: CCCGIGGQGRVKYEKLFF. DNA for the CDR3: TGTTGTTGCGGTATCGGGGGACAGGGAAGAGTCAAGTATGAAAAACTGTTTTTT.

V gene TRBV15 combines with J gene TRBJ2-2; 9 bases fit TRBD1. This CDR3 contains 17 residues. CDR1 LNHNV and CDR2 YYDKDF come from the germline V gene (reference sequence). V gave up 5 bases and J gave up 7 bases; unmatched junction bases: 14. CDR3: CATSASAGGQGSGELFF. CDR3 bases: TGTGCCACCAGCGCATCCGCCGGGGGACAGGGAAGCGGGGAGCTGTTTTTT. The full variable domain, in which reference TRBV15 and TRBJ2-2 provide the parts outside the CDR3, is DAMVIQNPRYQVTQFGKPVTLSCSQTLNHNVMYWYQQKSSQAPKLLFHYYDKDFNNEADTPDNFQSRRPNTSFCFLDIRSPGLGDTAMYLCATSASAGGQGSGELFFGEGSRLTVL.